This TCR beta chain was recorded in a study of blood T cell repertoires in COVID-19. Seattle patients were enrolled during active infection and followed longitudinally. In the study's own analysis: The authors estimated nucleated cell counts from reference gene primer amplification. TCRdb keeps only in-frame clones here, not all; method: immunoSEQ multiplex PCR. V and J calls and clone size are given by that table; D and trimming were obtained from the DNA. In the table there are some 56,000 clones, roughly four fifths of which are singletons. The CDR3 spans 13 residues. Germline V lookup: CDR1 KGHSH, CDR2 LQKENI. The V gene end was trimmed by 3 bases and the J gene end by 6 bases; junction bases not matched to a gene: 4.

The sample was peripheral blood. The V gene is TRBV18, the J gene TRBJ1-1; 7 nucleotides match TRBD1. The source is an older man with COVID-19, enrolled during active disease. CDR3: CASSPDREAEAFF. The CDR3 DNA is TGTGCCAGCTCACCCGACAGGGAGGCTGAAGCTTTCTTT.